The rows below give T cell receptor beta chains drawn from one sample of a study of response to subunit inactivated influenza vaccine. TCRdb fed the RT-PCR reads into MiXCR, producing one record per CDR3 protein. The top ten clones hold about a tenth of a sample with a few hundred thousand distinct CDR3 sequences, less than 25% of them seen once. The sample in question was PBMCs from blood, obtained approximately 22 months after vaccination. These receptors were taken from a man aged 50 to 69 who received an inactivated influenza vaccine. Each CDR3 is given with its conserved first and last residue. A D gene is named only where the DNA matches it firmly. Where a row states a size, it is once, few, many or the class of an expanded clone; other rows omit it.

DNA: TGTGCCACATTGGCCCCAAGGAGACAGGAGCAAGAGACCCAGTACTTC
CDR3: CATLAPRRQEQETQYF
size: .
D: .
V: TRBV6-2/TRBV6-3
J: TRBJ2-5
length: 16

DNA: TGTGCCAGCAGTTTTAGCGAGACCTACGAGCAGTACTTC
CDR3: CASSFSETYEQYF
size: .
D: .
V: TRBV28
J: TRBJ2-7
length: 13

DNA: TGTGCCAGCAGCCCGAACGGACTAGTGGTGAATGAGCAGTTCTTC
CDR3: CASSPNGLVVNEQFF
size: .
D: TRBD2
V: TRBV6-2/TRBV6-3
J: TRBJ2-1
length: 15

DNA: TGTGCCAGCAGCTACCAACCTGGTGGCAGGGTGCTTCAAGAGACCCAGTACTTC
CDR3: CASSYQPGGRVLQETQYF
size: .
D: .
V: TRBV28
J: TRBJ2-5
length: 18

DNA: TGTGCCAGCAGTTTATCCGGACGGTCCGAAAAACTGTTTTTT
CDR3: CASSLSGRSEKLFF
size: .
D: .
V: TRBV12-3/TRBV12-4
J: TRBJ1-4
length: 14

DNA: TGTGCCAGCACCGAACAGGGAGGCACTGAAGCTTTCTTT
CDR3: CASTEQGGTEAFF
size: many
D: .
V: TRBV12-3/TRBV12-4
J: TRBJ1-1
length: 13

DNA: TGCGCCAGCAGACGGACTAGCGGGAGCACAGATACGCAGTATTTT
CDR3: CASRRTSGSTDTQYF
size: few
D: TRBD2
V: TRBV4-3
J: TRBJ2-3
length: 15

DNA: TGTGCCAGTAGTATTTTGACTAGCGGGTACAATGAGCAGTTCTTC
CDR3: CASSILTSGYNEQFF
size: .
D: TRBD2
V: TRBV19
J: TRBJ2-1
length: 15

DNA: TGCGCCAGCAGCTACCCGACCGGCACAGATACGCAGTATTTT
CDR3: CASSYPTGTDTQYF
size: .
D: .
V: TRBV4-1
J: TRBJ2-3
length: 14

DNA: TGTGCCAGCAGCACTGCGATGGTGCAGTACTTC
CDR3: CASSTAMVQYF
size: few
D: .
V: TRBV27
J: TRBJ2-7
length: 11

DNA: TGTGCCAGCAGCTTCGACGTGAACACTGAAGCTTTCTTT
CDR3: CASSFDVNTEAFF
size: .
D: .
V: TRBV5-6
J: TRBJ1-1
length: 13

DNA: TGTGCCAGCTCACCACTATACGACAGGAGCACAGATACGCAGTATTTT
CDR3: CASSPLYDRSTDTQYF
size: .
D: .
V: TRBV18
J: TRBJ2-3
length: 16

DNA: TGCGCCAGCAGCCAAGACCGGACGGGAATGATGCCCCAGCATTTT
CDR3: CASSQDRTGMMPQHF
size: few
D: .
V: TRBV4-3
J: TRBJ1-5
length: 15

DNA: TGTGCCAGCAGTTCTATCCGACAGGGAGGATTGGGCTACACCTTC
CDR3: CASSSIRQGGLGYTF
size: many
D: TRBD1
V: TRBV28
J: TRBJ1-2
length: 15

DNA: TGCGCCAGCAGCCAAGGGGGGGGCGACTCTGGAAACACCATATATTTT
CDR3: CASSQGGGDSGNTIYF
size: .
D: .
V: TRBV4-3
J: TRBJ1-3
length: 16

DNA: TGTGCCAGCAGTTACTTCGGACGGGGGCTTAACTATGGCTACACCTTC
CDR3: CASSYFGRGLNYGYTF
size: .
D: .
V: TRBV6-5
J: TRBJ1-2
length: 16

DNA: TGTGCCAGCAGGTCAACAGGGGCGGGCTATGGCTACACCTTC
CDR3: CASRSTGAGYGYTF
size: .
D: TRBD1
V: TRBV28
J: TRBJ1-2
length: 14

DNA: TGCAGTGCTAGACCTCCCCACGCGGGCGGGAGAGAGACCCAGTACTTC
CDR3: CSARPPHAGGRETQYF
size: .
D: TRBD2
V: TRBV20-1
J: TRBJ2-5
length: 16

DNA: TGTGCCAGCAGCTTAGTCCCCGAAACTGAAGCTTTCTTT
CDR3: CASSLVPETEAFF
size: few
D: .
V: TRBV7-9
J: TRBJ1-1
length: 13

DNA: TGTGCCAGCAGTCCGCGTGGGGGTGCCATTCAGTACTTC
CDR3: CASSPRGGAIQYF
size: few
D: .
V: TRBV12-3/TRBV12-4
J: TRBJ2-4
length: 13

DNA: TGTGCCAGCAGTCCTCTCCCCTCCTATAATTCACCCCTCCACTTT
CDR3: CASSPLPSYNSPLHF
size: many
D: .
V: TRBV27
J: TRBJ1-6
length: 15

DNA: TGCGCCAGCAGCCAAGCCCCGGGACTAGCGGGAGCTTACGAGCAGTACTTC
CDR3: CASSQAPGLAGAYEQYF
size: few
D: TRBD2
V: TRBV4-3
J: TRBJ2-7
length: 17

DNA: TGTGCCAGCAGCCGCAGACAGGGGGACGATATGCGCTATGGCTACACCTTC
CDR3: CASSRRQGDDMRYGYTF
size: .
D: TRBD1
V: TRBV7-2
J: TRBJ1-2
length: 17

DNA: TGCAGTGTCCTGGACCCACACAATGAGCAGTTCTTC
CDR3: CSVLDPHNEQFF
size: .
D: .
V: TRBV20-1
J: TRBJ2-1
length: 12

DNA: TGCAGTGCTAGACGCCGGGACACCCATGAGCAGTTCTTC
CDR3: CSARRRDTHEQFF
size: many
D: .
V: TRBV20-1
J: TRBJ2-1
length: 13

DNA: TGTGCCAGCAGTTTAAACAGGGCCGACTATGGCTACACCTTC
CDR3: CASSLNRADYGYTF
size: .
D: .
V: TRBV12-3/TRBV12-4
J: TRBJ1-2
length: 14

DNA: TGTGCCAGCAGCTTGGACGTAACAGATACGCAGTATTTT
CDR3: CASSLDVTDTQYF
size: many
D: .
V: TRBV5-6
J: TRBJ2-3
length: 13

DNA: TGTGCCAGTAGTATGCTAACTAGCGGAAAAGATACGCAGTATTTT
CDR3: CASSMLTSGKDTQYF
size: .
D: TRBD2
V: TRBV19
J: TRBJ2-3
length: 15

DNA: TGTGCCAGCAGCCAAGAATGGGCAGGAGGGGGTCAGCCCCAGCATTTT
CDR3: CASSQEWAGGGQPQHF
size: few
D: .
V: TRBV4-2
J: TRBJ1-5
length: 16